These 22 T cell receptor beta chains were all obtained from the same sample, sequenced in a study of blood T cell repertoires in COVID-19. Method: immunoSEQ multiplex PCR; TCRdb's copy keeps in-frame clones and lacks some. The data show some 240,000 clones, more than 75% seen once. Material: PBMCs or T cells enriched from blood (not recorded which). The receptors were gathered from a woman between 45 and 65 years old who had been exposed to COVID-19.

The chain couples TRBV7-6 to TRBJ2-5, with 9 bases matching TRBD2. After removal of 6 bases from V and 4 bases from J, the junction contained 9 bases not matched to a gene. This CDR3 contains 15 residues. In germline, CDR1 is SGHVS, CDR2 FNYEAQ. CDR3 sequence reads: CASSRGAGGGETQYF. The CDR3 nucleotides read TGTGCCAGCAGTCGAGGAGCGGGGGGTGGAGAGACCCAGTACTTC.

This clone has just a few counts. The V call is TRBV7-2, the J call TRBJ2-6; unclear D gene. Germline V lookup: CDR1 SGHTA, CDR2 FQGNSA. V was clipped by 1 base and J by 0 bases, with 13 bases between them. The length of the CDR3 is 18 residues. The CDR3 DNA is TGTGCCAGCAGCTTAGAGTCACAGCTACACTCTGGGGCCAACGTCCTGACTTTC. Protein product: CASSLESQLHSGANVLTF.

V and J are TRBV5-1 and TRBJ2-1; 12 positions agree with TRBD2. This CDR3 region has 15 residues. V gave up 6 bases and J gave up 3 bases; unmatched junction bases: 4. Germline V gene sequence: CDR1 SGHRS, CDR2 YFSETQ. As DNA, the CDR3 is TGCGCCAGCATCAGGACTAGCGGGAACTACAATGAGCAGTTCTTC. Amino acids: CASIRTSGNYNEQFF.

CDR3 sequence (DNA): TGTGCCAGCAGCCCCTCCGGCTCACGTCGGGGCTATGGCTACACCTTC. Encoded protein: CASSPSGSRRGYGYTF. The gene calls are TRBV6-2 or TRBV6-3 and TRBJ1-2; no definite D call. Trimming shortened V by 6 bases and J by 4 bases, and 21 bases separated the two germline ends. Germline V gene sequence: CDR1 MNHEY, CDR2 SVGEGT. This CDR3 is 16 amino acids long.

The V gene is TRBV5-1, the J gene TRBJ2-4; 11 positions agree with TRBD2. V shed 0 bases, J shed 6 bases, and the junction held 5 bases outside the gene matches. In germline, CDR1 is SGHRS, CDR2 YFSETQ. This CDR3 has 16 residues. The CDR3 region has the DNA TGCGCCAGCAGCTTGGAACCTAGCGGGGGGACAAACATTCAGTACTTC. Residues: CASSLEPSGGTNIQYF. Full variable domain (rest looked up from reference TRBV5-1 and TRBJ2-4): KAGVTQTPRYLIKTRGQQVTLSCSPISGHRSVSWYQQTPGQGLQFLFEYFSETQRNKGNFPGRFSGRQFSNSRSEMNVSTLELGDSALYLCASSLEPSGGTNIQYFGAGTRLSVL.

This clone was observed a single time. This chain joins TRBV19 and TRBJ1-1; D not certain. Deletions cut 4 bases from V and 6 bases from J, with 9 bases between. From germline, CDR1 is LNHDA and CDR2 SQIVND (reference sequence). CDR3 length equals 12 residues. The CDR3 sequence is CASSTTVPEAFF. The CDR3 nucleotides read TGTGCCAGTAGTACCACAGTCCCTGAAGCTTTCTTT.

The chain recombines TRBV28 with TRBJ1-1, with TRBD1 matching 10 bases. The V segment lost 8 bases and the J segment 3 bases; nucleotides outside the gene matches: 6. Germline V gene lookup returns CDR1 MDHEN and CDR2 SYDVKM. This CDR3 contains 14 residues. CDR3: CASGPTGGYTEAFF. CDR3 coding DNA: TGTGCCAGCGGACCGACAGGGGGCTACACTGAAGCTTTCTTT. The entire variable domain, with the rest obtained from reference TRBV28 and TRBJ1-1, is as follows: DVKVTQSSRYLVKRTGEKVFLECVQDMDHENMFWYRQDPGLGLRLIYFSYDVKMKEKGDIPEGYSVSREKKERFSLILESASTNQTSMYLCASGPTGGYTEAFFGQGTRLTVV.

This clone showed up just once. The chain has TRBV24-1 and TRBJ2-2; D is unresolved. V gave up 5 bases and J gave up 5 bases, with 2 bases separating them. The germline CDR1 and CDR2 sequences are KGHDR and SFDVKD. CDR3 length equals 11 residues. CDR3 DNA sequence: TGTGCCACCAGTGCAACCGGGGAGCTGTTTTTT. Its protein product is CATSATGELFF.

The chain employs TRBV5-1 and TRBJ2-3, with a tentative D call TRBD2 (6 bases). CDR3 size: 15 residues. Germline V gene lookup returns CDR1 SGHRS and CDR2 YFSETQ. V lost 2 bases to trimming and J lost 2 bases, with 12 bases between them. As DNA, the CDR3 is TGCGCCAGCAGCTTCGGCGGGACCCTCACAGATACGCAGTATTTT. Translating gives CASSFGGTLTDTQYF.

The J gene is TRBJ1-1, the V gene TRBV10-2, with 9 bases fitting TRBD1. The V gene's germline CDR1 is WSHSY and CDR2 SAAADI. CDR3 size: 14 residues. Unmatched junction bases numbered 14, after V lost 7 bases and J lost 11 bases. The CDR3 sequence is CASTQGTGITEAFF. The CDR3 bases are TGCGCCAGCACTCAAGGGACAGGGATTACGGAGGCTTTCTTT.

V is TRBV10-2 and J is TRBJ1-3; D unclear. Germline loops: CDR1 WSHSY, CDR2 SAAADI. CDR3 length: 11 amino acids. The V end was cut by 2 bases, the J end by 8 bases, with 4 bases between. DNA for the CDR3: TGCGCCAGCAGTGAGAGCTACACCATATATTTT. Amino acids: CASSESYTIYF.

V and J are TRBV9 and TRBJ2-3, with 7 bases fitting TRBD2. CDR3 size: 16 residues. Germline V gene sequence: CDR1 SGDLS, CDR2 YYNGEE. V lost 2 bases and J lost 3; bases outside the gene matches: 9. The CDR3 loop reads CASSVNSAGVTDTQYF. The CDR3 nucleotides read TGTGCCAGCAGCGTCAATAGCGCGGGGGTAACAGATACGCAGTATTTT.

This clone has a single count. CDR3 DNA: TGCGCCAGCTCGGGACTAGCGGAAACTTCGAACACCGGGGAGCTGTTTTTT. Protein: CASSGLAETSNTGELFF. The gene calls are TRBV10-2 and TRBJ2-2; TRBD2 agrees at 11 bases. The CDR3 is made up of 17 amino acids. The V segment lost 8 bases and the J segment 0 bases; nucleotides outside the gene matches: 8. Germline-derived CDR1 and CDR2 are WSHSY and SAAADI.

The V call is TRBV25-1, the J call TRBJ1-4, with D perhaps TRBD1 (6 bases). In germline, CDR1 is MGHDK, CDR2 SYGVNS. The CDR3 is made up of 15 amino acids. The V gene lost 4 bases and the J gene lost 7 bases, with 16 bases spanning the gap. The CDR3 DNA reads as TGTGCCAGCAGTGCCCCAGGGGTCGTATCTGAAAAACTGTTTTTT. This encodes CASSAPGVVSEKLFF.

This chain uses TRBV6-5 with TRBJ2-7, with 8 bases matching TRBD2. V lost 11 bases, J lost 0 bases, and 9 bases stayed unmatched. The CDR3 runs to 14 residues. CDR1 and CDR2 from the germline V gene are MNHEY and SVGAGI. The CDR3 DNA reads TGTGCCGCCCGGCGGGGGGTCAACTCCTACGAGCAGTACTTC. Amino acids: CAARRGVNSYEQYF.

Only one count was recorded for this clone. The chain links TRBV7-9 to TRBJ2-2, with 7 positions matching TRBD1. This CDR3 region has 17 residues. Germline CDR1 and CDR2: SEHNR and FQNEAQ (reference sequence). The V segment lost 3 bases and the J segment 3 bases; nucleotides outside the gene matches: 10. CDR3 loop: CASSLSPDRVDTGELFF. The CDR3 region has the DNA TGTGCCAGCAGCTTGAGTCCAGACAGGGTCGACACCGGGGAGCTGTTTTTT.

This chain joins TRBV12-3 or TRBV12-4 and TRBJ1-1, with TRBD1 as a possible D gene (5 bases). CDR3 length: 13 residues. Trimming removed 4 bases at V and 7 bases at J, with 13 bases between. The CDR3 protein is CASSSPTGVEAFF. The CDR3 coding sequence is TGTGCCAGCAGTTCACCCACAGGTGTTGAAGCTTTCTTT.

V usage is TRBV2 and J usage is TRBJ2-1; D is unclear. Trimming left V 8 bases short and J 4 bases short, with 15 bases between. The CDR3 length is 14 residues. The germline V gene has CDR1 SNHLY and CDR2 FYNNEI. Written as DNA, the CDR3 is TGTGCCAGCTCACCTAACCTACGATACAATGAGCAGTTCTTC. Translating it yields CASSPNLRYNEQFF.

The rearrangement joins TRBV2 to TRBJ2-7; D is perhaps TRBD2 (6 bases). Trimming cost V 1 base and J 3 bases, with 13 bases left between them. This CDR3 is 15 amino acids long. CDR1 is SNHLY, CDR2 FYNNEI, per germline. The CDR3 sequence: CASSEGAGTLYEQYF. CDR3 nucleotide sequence: TGTGCCAGCAGTGAAGGGGCAGGGACTCTCTACGAGCAGTACTTC.

The rearrangement uses TRBV2 and TRBJ1-1; D perhaps matches TRBD1 (5 bases). V shed 6 bases and J shed 4 bases, with 9 bases lying between them. The CDR3 totals 12 residues. CDR1 and CDR2 from the germline V gene are SNHLY and FYNNEI. DNA for the CDR3: TGTGCCAGCAGGGGGGGAGGCACTGAAGCTTTCTTT. Its translation is CASRGGGTEAFF.

V is TRBV7-2 and J is TRBJ1-6, with D possibly TRBD1 on 5 matching bases. The CDR3 is 16 amino acids. Per germline, CDR1 SGHTA and CDR2 FQGNSA. With 7 bases removed from V and 0 bases from J, the gap between germline ends came to 13 bases. The CDR3 DNA is TGTGCCAGCACCCTGCAGGGCTCCTCCTATAATTCACCCCTCCACTTT. It is translated as CASTLQGSSYNSPLHF. Complete variable domain (other parts from reference TRBV7-2 and TRBJ1-6): GAGVSQSPSNKVTEKGKDVELRCDPISGHTALYWYRQSLGQGLEFLIYFQGNSAPDKSGLPSDRFSAERTGGSVSTLTIQRTQQEDSAVYLCASTLQGSSYNSPLHFGNGTRLTVT.

V is TRBV7-2 and J is TRBJ2-3; tentative D call: TRBD2 (5 bases). V dropped 6 bases and J dropped 4 bases, with 17 bases sitting between them. CDR3 length: 15 residues. Per germline, CDR1 SGHTA and CDR2 FQGNSA. The CDR3: CASRKAAGWADTQYF. The CDR3 DNA reads as TGTGCCAGCAGGAAAGCGGCGGGTTGGGCAGATACGCAGTATTTT.